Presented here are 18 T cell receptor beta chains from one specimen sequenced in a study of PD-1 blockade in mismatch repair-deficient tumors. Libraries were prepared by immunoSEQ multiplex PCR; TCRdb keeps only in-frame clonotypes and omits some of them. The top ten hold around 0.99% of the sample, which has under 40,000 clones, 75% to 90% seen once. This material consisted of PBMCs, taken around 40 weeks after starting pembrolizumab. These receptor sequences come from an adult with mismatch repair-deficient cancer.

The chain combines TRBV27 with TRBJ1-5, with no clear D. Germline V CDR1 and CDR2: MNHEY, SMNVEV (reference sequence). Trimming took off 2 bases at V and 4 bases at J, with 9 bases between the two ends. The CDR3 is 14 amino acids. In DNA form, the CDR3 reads TGTGCCAGCAGTTTACCGGGTTCAAATCAGCCCCAGCATTTT. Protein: CASSLPGSNQPQHF.

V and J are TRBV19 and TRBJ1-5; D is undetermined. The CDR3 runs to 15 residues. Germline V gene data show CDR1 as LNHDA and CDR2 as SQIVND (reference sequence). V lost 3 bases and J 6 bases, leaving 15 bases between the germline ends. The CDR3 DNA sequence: TGTGCCAGTAGTATCGATGAGGGATATCGTCAGCCCCAGCATTTT. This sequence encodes CASSIDEGYRQPQHF. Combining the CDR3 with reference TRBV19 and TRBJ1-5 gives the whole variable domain DGGITQSPKYLFRKEGQNVTLSCEQNLNHDAMYWYRQDPGQGLRLIYYSQIVNDFQKGDIAEGYSVSREKKESFPLTVTSAQKNPTAFYLCASSIDEGYRQPQHFGDGTRLSIL.

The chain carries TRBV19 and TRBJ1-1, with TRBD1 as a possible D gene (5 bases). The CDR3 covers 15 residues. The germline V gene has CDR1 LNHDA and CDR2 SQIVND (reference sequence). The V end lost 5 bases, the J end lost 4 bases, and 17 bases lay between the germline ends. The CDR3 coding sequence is TGTGCCAGTAGTGTCGGGACCCTCGGGGGCACTGAAGCTTTCTTT. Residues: CASSVGTLGGTEAFF.

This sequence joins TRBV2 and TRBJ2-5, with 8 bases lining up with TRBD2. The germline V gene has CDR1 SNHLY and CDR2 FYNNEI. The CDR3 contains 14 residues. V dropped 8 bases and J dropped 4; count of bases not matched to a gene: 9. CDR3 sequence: CASGPGTRGETQYF. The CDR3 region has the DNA TGTGCCAGCGGACCCGGGACTAGAGGAGAGACCCAGTACTTC.

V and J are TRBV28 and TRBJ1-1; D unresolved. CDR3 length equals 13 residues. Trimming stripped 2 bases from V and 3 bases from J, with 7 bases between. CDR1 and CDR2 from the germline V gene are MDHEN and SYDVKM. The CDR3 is CASSLQEDTEAFF. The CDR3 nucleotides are TGTGCCAGCAGTTTACAGGAGGACACTGAAGCTTTCTTT.

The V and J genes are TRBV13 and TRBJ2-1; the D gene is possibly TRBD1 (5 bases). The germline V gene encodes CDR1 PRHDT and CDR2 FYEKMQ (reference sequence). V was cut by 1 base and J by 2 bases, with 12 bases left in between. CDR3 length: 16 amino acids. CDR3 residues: CASSLAPGFAYNEQFF. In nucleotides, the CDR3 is TGTGCCAGCAGCTTAGCTCCAGGGTTCGCCTACAATGAGCAGTTCTTC.

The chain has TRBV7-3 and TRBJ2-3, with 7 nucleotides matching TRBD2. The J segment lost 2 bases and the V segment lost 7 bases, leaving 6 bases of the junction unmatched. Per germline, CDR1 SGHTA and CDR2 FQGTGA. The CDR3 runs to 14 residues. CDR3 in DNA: TGTGCCAGCACCAGGACTAGTACCACAGATACGCAGTATTTT. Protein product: CASTRTSTTDTQYF.

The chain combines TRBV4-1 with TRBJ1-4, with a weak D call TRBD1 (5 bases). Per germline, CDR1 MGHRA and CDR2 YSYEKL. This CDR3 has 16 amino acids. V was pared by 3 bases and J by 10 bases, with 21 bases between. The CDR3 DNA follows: TGCGCCAGCAGCCAGTCCTATACGCGGGGCAGCGTAAAACTGTTTTTT. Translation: CASSQSYTRGSVKLFF.

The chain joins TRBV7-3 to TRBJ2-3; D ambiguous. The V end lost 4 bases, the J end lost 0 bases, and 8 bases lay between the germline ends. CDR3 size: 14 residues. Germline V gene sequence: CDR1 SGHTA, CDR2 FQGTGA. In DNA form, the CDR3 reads TGTGCCAGCAGCTCCCGTTCTAGCACAGATACGCAGTATTTT. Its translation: CASSSRSSTDTQYF.

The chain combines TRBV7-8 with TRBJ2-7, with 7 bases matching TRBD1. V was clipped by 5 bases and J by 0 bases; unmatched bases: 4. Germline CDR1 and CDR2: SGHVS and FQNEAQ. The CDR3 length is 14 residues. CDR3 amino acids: CASSPRDSSYEQYF. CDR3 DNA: TGTGCCAGCAGCCCGAGGGACAGCTCCTACGAGCAGTACTTC.

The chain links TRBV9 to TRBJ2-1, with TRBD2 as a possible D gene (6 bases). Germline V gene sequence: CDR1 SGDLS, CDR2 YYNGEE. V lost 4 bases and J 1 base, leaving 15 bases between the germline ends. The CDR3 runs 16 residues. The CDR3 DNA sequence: TGTGCCAGCAGCCCCCCCGGGAGCGGTTCCTACAATGAGCAGTTCTTC. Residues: CASSPPGSGSYNEQFF.

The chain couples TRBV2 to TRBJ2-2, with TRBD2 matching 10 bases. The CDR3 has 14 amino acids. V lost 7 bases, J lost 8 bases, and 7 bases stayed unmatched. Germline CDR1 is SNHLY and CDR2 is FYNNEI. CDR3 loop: CASTQREGLGELFF. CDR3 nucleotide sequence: TGTGCCAGCACCCAGCGGGAGGGCCTTGGGGAGCTGTTTTTT.

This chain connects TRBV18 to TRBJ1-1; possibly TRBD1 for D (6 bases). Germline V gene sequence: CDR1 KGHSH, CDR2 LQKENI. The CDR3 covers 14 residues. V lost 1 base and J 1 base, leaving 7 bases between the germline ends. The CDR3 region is CASSPQTGNTEAFF. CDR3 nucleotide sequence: TGTGCCAGCTCACCACAGACAGGGAACACTGAAGCTTTCTTT.

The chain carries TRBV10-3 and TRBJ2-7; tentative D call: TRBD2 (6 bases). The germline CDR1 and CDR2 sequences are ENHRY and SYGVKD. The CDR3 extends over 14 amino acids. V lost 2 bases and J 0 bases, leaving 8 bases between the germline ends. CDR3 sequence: CAISEASVSYEQYF. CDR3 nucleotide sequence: TGTGCCATCAGTGAGGCTAGCGTCTCCTACGAGCAGTACTTC.

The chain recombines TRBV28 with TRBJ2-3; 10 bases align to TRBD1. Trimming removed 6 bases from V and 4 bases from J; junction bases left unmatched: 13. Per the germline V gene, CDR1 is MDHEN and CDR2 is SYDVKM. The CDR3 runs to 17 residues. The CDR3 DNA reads TGTGCCAGCAGACATAACCGGGACAGGGGTTGGTCAGATACGCAGTATTTT. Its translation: CASRHNRDRGWSDTQYF.

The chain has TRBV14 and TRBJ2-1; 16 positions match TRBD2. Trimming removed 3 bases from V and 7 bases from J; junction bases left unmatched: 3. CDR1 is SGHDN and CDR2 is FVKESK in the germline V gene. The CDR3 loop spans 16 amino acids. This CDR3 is CASSQGLAGGLNEQFF. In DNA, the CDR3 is TGTGCCAGCAGCCAGGGACTAGCGGGAGGGCTAAATGAGCAGTTCTTC.

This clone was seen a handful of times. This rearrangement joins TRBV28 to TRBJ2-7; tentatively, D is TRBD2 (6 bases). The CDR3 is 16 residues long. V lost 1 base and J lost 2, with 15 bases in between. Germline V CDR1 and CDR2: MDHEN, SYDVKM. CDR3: CASSLLAVFGTYEQYF. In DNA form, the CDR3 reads TGTGCCAGCAGTTTATTAGCGGTCTTCGGAACCTACGAGCAGTACTTC.

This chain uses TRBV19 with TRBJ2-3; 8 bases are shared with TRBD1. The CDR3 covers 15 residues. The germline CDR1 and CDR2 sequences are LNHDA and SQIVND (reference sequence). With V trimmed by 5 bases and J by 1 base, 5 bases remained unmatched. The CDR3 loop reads CASSVPGQGTDTQYF. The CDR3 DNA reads TGTGCCAGTAGTGTACCGGGACAGGGCACAGATACGCAGTATTTT.